Shown below are 12 T cell receptor beta chains from a single sample sequenced in a study of blood T cell repertoires in COVID-19. Here immunoSEQ multiplex PCR was the method, and the copy in TCRdb shows in-frame clones only, minus some. In the table there are over 250,000 clones, 89% of which are singletons. Sequencing was performed on PBMCs or T cells enriched from blood (not recorded which). The origin of the receptors is a woman aged 55 to 70 who had recovered from COVID-19.

This chain joins TRBV27 and TRBJ2-3; TRBD2 matches 14 bases. Germline-derived CDR1 and CDR2 are MNHEY and SMNVEV (reference sequence). The CDR3 totals 16 residues. J gave up 6 bases and V 3 bases, and 5 bases lay outside the gene matches. The CDR3, as DNA: TGTGCCAGCAGTTTCTTGACTAGCGGGGGGGACGATACGCAGTATTTT. This sequence encodes CASSFLTSGGDDTQYF.

This sequence joins TRBV18 and TRBJ1-1; unclear D gene. Germline-derived CDR1 and CDR2 are KGHSH and LQKENI. CDR3 length: 15 amino acids. The germline V and J ends were trimmed by 2 bases and 0 bases, with 10 bases remaining between them. CDR3 in amino acids: CASSPNSGMNTEAFF. The DNA of the CDR3 is TGTGCCAGCTCACCAAACAGCGGAATGAACACTGAAGCTTTCTTT.

The chain is built from TRBV5-1 and TRBJ1-3, with TRBD1 identical over 9 bases. CDR3 length: 14 amino acids. V lost 5 bases and J lost 7; bases outside the gene matches: 7. Germline CDR1 and CDR2: SGHRS and YFSETQ. CDR3 in amino acids: CASSPGTGSNTIYF. The CDR3 DNA follows: TGCGCCAGCAGTCCGGGGACAGGGAGTAACACCATATATTTT.

This chain links TRBV11-3 with TRBJ1-2, with D possibly being TRBD1 (6 bases). Trimming left V 5 bases short and J 6 bases short, with 13 bases between. The CDR3 runs to 13 residues. Germline CDR1 SGHNT, CDR2 YENEEA. The CDR3 DNA reads as TGTGCCAGCAGCCCGAGAGGGGGGGATGGCTACACCTTC. Protein product: CASSPRGGDGYTF.

The chain employs TRBV2 and TRBJ1-4; D possibly corresponds to TRBD1 (5 bases). Trimming took 8 bases from V and 5 from J, leaving 15 bases between them. Germline lookup yields CDR1 SNHLY and CDR2 FYNNEI. The CDR3 extends over 14 amino acids. The CDR3 loop reads CASRQQVANEKLFF. The CDR3 nucleotides are TGTGCCAGCCGACAACAGGTGGCAAATGAAAAACTGTTTTTT.

The chain has TRBV7-9 and TRBJ2-1; TRBD2 matches at 7 bases. Trimming at V came to 6 bases and at J to 4 bases, leaving 3 bases not matched to a gene. Germline CDR1 reads SEHNR; CDR2 reads FQNEAQ (reference sequence). This CDR3 has 13 residues. The CDR3 nucleotides are TGTGCCAGCAGTACTAGCGCTTACAATGAGCAGTTCTTC. Translating gives CASSTSAYNEQFF.

On this clone: This sample also contains other DNA sequences that code for the same CDR3. This chain links TRBV2 with TRBJ2-3; 8 positions agree with TRBD1. The CDR3 loop spans 14 amino acids. The ends lost 6 bases at V and 1 base at J; junction bases unmatched: 3. Germline-derived CDR1 and CDR2 are SNHLY and FYNNEI. Here the CDR3 reads CASSGQGGTDTQYF. The CDR3 DNA is TGTGCCAGCAGCGGACAGGGCGGCACAGATACGCAGTATTTT.

The rearrangement joins TRBV4-1 to TRBJ2-7, with 7 bases aligning to TRBD1. The CDR3 sequence is 16 residues long. The ends lost 2 bases at V and 4 bases at J; junction bases unmatched: 11. Looked up from germline, CDR1 is MGHRA and CDR2 is YSYEKL. The CDR3 here is CASSQTTTGKYYEQYF. The CDR3 nucleotides read TGCGCCAGCAGCCAAACCACGACAGGGAAATATTACGAGCAGTACTTC.

The genes are TRBV5-1 and TRBJ1-6; 9 positions match TRBD1. The V gene's germline CDR1 is SGHRS and CDR2 YFSETQ. This CDR3 is 16 amino acids long. V lost 0 bases and J lost 9; bases outside the gene matches: 7. The CDR3: CASSLAGTGYVSPLHF. In DNA form, the CDR3 reads TGCGCCAGCAGCTTGGCGGGGACAGGGTATGTTTCACCCCTCCACTTT.

The V and J genes are TRBV13 and TRBJ1-3; D is uncertain. The CDR3 length is 14 residues. Germline V CDR1 and CDR2: PRHDT, FYEKMQ (reference sequence). Trimming left V 6 bases short and J 0 bases short, with 9 bases between. Here the CDR3 reads CASRRGSSGNTIYF. The CDR3 region has the DNA TGTGCCAGCAGACGAGGGTCCTCTGGAAACACCATATATTTT.

This chain uses TRBV11-2 with TRBJ1-6; D ambiguous. V dropped 2 bases and J dropped 10 bases, with 15 bases sitting between them. Germline-derived CDR1 and CDR2 are SGHAT and FQNNGV. CDR3 length: 15 amino acids. The CDR3 DNA sequence: TGTGCCAGCAGCTTACCTGGGGAGACCAGGTCACCCCTCCACTTT. Protein product: CASSLPGETRSPLHF.

This clone was found a few times. V and J are TRBV6-5 and TRBJ1-1, with 9 bases identical to TRBD1. The trim removed 6 bases at V and 3 bases at J, leaving 2 bases unmatched. The germline CDR1 and CDR2 sequences are MNHEY and SVGAGI. This CDR3 comprises 13 residues. The DNA for the CDR3 is TGTGCCAGCAGAGACAGGGGGTACACTGAAGCTTTCTTT. Its protein product is CASRDRGYTEAFF.